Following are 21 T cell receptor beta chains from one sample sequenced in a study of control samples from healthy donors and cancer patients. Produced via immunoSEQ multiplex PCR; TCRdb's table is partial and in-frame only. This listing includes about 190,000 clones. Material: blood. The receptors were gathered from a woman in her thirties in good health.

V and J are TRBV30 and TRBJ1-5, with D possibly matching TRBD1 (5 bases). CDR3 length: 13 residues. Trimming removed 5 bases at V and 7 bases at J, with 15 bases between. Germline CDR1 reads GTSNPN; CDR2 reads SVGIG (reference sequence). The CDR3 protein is CAWSSGGGQPQHF. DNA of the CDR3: TGTGCCTGGTCCTCGGGGGGGGGACAGCCCCAGCATTTT.

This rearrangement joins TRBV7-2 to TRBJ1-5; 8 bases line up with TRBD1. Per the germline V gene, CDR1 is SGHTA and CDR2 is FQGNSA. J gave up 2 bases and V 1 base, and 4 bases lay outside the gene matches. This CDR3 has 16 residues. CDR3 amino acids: CASSLETGVRNQPQHF. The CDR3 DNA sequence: TGTGCCAGCAGCTTAGAGACAGGGGTTCGCAATCAGCCCCAGCATTTT. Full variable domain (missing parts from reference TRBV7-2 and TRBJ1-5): GAGVSQSPSNKVTEKGKDVELRCDPISGHTALYWYRQSLGQGLEFLIYFQGNSAPDKSGLPSDRFSAERTGGSVSTLTIQRTQQEDSAVYLCASSLETGVRNQPQHFGDGTRLSIL.

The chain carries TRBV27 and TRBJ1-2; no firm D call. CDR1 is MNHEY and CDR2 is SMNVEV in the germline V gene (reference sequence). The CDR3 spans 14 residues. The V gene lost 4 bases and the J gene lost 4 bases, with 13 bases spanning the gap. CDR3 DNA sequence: TGTGCCAGCAGTTCAGGAGTTTCTTCCTATGGCTACACCTTC. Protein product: CASSSGVSSYGYTF.

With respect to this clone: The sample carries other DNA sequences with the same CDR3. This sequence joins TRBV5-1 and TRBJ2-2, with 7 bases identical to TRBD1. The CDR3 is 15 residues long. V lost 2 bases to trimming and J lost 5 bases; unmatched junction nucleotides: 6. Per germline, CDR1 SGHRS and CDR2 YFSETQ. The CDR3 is CASSFRQGGTGELFF. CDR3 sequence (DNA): TGCGCCAGCAGCTTTAGACAGGGTGGGACCGGGGAGCTGTTTTTT.

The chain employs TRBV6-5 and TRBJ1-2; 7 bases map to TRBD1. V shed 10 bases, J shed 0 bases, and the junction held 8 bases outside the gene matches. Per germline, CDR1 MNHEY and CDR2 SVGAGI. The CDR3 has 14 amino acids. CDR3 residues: CATIPGTANYGYTF. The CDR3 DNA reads TGTGCCACCATACCCGGGACAGCTAACTATGGCTACACCTTC.

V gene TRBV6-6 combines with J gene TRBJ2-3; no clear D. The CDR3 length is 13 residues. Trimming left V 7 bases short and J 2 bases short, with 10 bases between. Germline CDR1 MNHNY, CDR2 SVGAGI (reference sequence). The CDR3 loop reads CASMFGYTDTQYF. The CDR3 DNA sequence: TGTGCCAGCATGTTTGGTTACACAGATACGCAGTATTTT.

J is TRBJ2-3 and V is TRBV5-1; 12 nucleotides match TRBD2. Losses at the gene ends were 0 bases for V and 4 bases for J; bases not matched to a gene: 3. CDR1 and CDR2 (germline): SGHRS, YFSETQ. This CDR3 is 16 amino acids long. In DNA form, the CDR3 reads TGCGCCAGCAGCTTGGAGCTAGCGGGGGGGCCAGATACGCAGTATTTT. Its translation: CASSLELAGGPDTQYF. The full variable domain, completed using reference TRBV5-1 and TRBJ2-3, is KAGVTQTPRYLIKTRGQQVTLSCSPISGHRSVSWYQQTPGQGLQFLFEYFSETQRNKGNFPGRFSGRQFSNSRSEMNVSTLELGDSALYLCASSLELAGGPDTQYFGPGTRLTVL.

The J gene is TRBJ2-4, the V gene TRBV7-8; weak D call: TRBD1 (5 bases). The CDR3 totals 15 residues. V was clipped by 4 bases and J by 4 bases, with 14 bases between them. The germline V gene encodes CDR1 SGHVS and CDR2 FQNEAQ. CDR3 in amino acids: CASSSQRAGKNIQYF. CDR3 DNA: TGTGCCAGCAGCTCGCAACGGGCAGGGAAAAACATTCAGTACTTC.

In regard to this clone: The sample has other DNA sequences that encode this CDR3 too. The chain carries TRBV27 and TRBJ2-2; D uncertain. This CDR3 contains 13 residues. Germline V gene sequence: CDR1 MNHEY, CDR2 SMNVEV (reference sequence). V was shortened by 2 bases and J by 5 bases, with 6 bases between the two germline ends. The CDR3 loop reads CASSLGRTGELFF. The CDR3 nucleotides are TGTGCCAGCAGTTTAGGACGGACCGGGGAGCTGTTTTTT.

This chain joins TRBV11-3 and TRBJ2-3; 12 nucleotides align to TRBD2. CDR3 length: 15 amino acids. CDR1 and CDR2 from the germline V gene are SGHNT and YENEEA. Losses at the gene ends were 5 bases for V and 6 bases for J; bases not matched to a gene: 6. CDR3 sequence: CASSNGLAGRDTQYF. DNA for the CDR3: TGTGCCAGCAGCAACGGACTAGCGGGGAGGGATACGCAGTATTTT.

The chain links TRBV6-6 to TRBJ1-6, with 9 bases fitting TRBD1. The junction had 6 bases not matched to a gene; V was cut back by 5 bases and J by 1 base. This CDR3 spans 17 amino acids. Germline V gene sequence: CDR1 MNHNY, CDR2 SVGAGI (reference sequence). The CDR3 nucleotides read TGTGCCAGCAGTCTACGGACAGGGGTTTCCTATAATTCACCCCTCCACTTT. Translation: CASSLRTGVSYNSPLHF.

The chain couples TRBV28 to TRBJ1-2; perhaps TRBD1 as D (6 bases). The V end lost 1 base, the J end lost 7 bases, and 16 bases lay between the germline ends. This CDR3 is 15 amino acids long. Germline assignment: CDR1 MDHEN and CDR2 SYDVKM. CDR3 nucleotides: TGTGCCAGCAGTTTATCTGGAACAGGGATGCCTGGCTACACCTTC. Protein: CASSLSGTGMPGYTF.

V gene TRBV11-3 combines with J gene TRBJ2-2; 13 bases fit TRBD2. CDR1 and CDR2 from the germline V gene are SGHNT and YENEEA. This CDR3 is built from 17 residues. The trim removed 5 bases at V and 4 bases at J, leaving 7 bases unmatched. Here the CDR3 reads CASSRTSGGDSTGELFF. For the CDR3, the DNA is TGTGCCAGCAGCCGAACTAGCGGGGGGGACTCCACCGGGGAGCTGTTTTTT.

CDR3 amino acids: CASTLGTGRSTEAFF. The CDR3 DNA reads TGTGCCAGCACCTTAGGGACAGGGAGGAGTACTGAAGCTTTCTTT. The chain uses TRBV5-5 and TRBJ1-1; 9 bases align to TRBD1. In germline, CDR1 is SGHKS, CDR2 YYEKEE (reference sequence). The CDR3 consists of 15 residues. J was trimmed by 5 bases and V by 6 bases; bases with no gene match: 11.

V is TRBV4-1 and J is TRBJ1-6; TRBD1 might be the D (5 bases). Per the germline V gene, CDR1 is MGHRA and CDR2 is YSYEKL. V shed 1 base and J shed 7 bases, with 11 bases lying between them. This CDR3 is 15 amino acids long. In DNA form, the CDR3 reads TGCGCCAGCAGCCAAGTTGACGGACAAAATTCACCCCTCCACTTT. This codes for CASSQVDGQNSPLHF.

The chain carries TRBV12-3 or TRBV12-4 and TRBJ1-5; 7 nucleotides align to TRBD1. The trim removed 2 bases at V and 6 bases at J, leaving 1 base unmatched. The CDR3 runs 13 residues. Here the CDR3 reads CASSLYRGQPQHF. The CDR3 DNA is TGTGCCAGCAGTTTATACAGGGGTCAGCCCCAGCATTTT.

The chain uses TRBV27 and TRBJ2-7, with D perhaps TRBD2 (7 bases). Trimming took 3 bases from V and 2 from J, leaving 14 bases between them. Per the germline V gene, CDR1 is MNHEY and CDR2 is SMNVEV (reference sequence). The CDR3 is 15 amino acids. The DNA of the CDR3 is TGTGCCAGCAGTTTCGGCAGGGGACTAACCTACGAGCAGTACTTC. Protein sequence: CASSFGRGLTYEQYF.

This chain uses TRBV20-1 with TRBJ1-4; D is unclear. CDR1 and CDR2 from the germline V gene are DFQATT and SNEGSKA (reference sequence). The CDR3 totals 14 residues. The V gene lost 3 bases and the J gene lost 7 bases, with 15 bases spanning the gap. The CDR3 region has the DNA TGCAGTGCTAGTCGCGGCATGGCCGGTGAAAAACTGTTTTTT. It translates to CSASRGMAGEKLFF.

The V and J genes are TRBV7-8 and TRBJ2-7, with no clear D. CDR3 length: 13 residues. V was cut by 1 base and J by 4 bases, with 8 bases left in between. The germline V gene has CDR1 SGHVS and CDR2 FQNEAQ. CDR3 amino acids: CASSLGYGYEQYF. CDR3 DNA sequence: TGTGCCAGCAGCTTAGGTTATGGATACGAGCAGTACTTC.

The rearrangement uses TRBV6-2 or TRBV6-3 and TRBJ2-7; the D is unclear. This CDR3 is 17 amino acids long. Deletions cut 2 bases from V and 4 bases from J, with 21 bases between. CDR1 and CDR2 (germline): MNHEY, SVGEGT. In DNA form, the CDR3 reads TGTGCCAGCAGTTACCCCTCGAAGGGCGCCACTGTATACGAGCAGTACTTC. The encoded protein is CASSYPSKGATVYEQYF.

CDR3 nucleotide sequence: TGTGCCAGTCCCAGGTTTCTTGGAAACACCATATATTTT. It codes for CASPRFLGNTIYF. The gene calls are TRBV19 and TRBJ1-3; D ambiguous. V was shortened by 8 bases and J by 3 bases, with 11 bases between the two germline ends. CDR3 length: 13 amino acids. Germline V lookup: CDR1 LNHDA, CDR2 SQIVND (reference sequence).